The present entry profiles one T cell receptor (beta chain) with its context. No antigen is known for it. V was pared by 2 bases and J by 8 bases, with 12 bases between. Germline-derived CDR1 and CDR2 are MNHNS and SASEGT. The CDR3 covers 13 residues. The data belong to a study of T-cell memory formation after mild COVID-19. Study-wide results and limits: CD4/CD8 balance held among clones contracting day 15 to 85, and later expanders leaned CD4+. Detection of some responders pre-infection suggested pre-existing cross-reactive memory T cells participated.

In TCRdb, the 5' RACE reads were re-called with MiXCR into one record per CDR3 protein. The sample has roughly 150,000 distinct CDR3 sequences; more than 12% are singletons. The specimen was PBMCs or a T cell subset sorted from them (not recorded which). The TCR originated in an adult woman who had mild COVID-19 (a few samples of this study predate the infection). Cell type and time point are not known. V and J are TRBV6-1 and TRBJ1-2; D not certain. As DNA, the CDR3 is TGTGCCAGCAGTGAACCCGCAGTCGGCGGCTACACCTTC. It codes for CASSEPAVGGYTF.